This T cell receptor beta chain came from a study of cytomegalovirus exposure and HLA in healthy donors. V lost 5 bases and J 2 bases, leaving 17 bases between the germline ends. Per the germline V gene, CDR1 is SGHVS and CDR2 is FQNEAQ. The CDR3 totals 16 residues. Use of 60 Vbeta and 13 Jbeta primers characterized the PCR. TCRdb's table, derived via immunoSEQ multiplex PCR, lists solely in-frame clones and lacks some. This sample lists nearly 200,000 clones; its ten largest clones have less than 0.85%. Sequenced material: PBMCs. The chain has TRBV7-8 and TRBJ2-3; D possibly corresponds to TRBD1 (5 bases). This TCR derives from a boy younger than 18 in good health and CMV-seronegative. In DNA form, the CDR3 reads TGTGCCAGCAGCCCCCGCCAGGGTAGAAACACAGATACGCAGTATTTT. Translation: CASSPRQGRNTDTQYF. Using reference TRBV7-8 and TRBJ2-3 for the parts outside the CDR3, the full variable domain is GAGVSQSPRYKVAKRGQDVALRCDPISGHVSLFWYQQALGQGPEFLTYFQNEAQLDKSGLPSDRFFAERPEGSVSTLKIQRTQQEDSAVYLCASSPRQGRNTDTQYFGPGTRLTVL.